These 14 T cell receptor beta chains came from one sample sequenced in a study of blood T cell repertoires in COVID-19. The assay was immunoSEQ multiplex PCR, and TCRdb's table has in-frame clones only and misses some. This table holds tens of thousands of clones, 82% found once. Material: peripheral blood. Every receptor here comes from a human donor in a cohort sampled during active COVID-19.

This clone was recorded only once. The V and J genes are TRBV7-3 and TRBJ1-6; perhaps TRBD1 as D (6 bases). The germline CDR1 and CDR2 sequences are SGHTA and FQGTGA. The CDR3 runs to 15 residues. Deletions cut 3 bases from V and 5 bases from J, with 11 bases between. CDR3: CASSLLGQNNSPLHF. DNA for the CDR3: TGTGCCAGCAGCTTGCTAGGACAGAATAATTCACCCCTCCACTTT.

This clone was found a few times. This sequence joins TRBV2 and TRBJ2-2; D unclear. Germline lookup yields CDR1 SNHLY and CDR2 FYNNEI. Trimming left V 11 bases short and J 7 bases short, with 17 bases between. The CDR3 has 13 amino acids. CDR3 coding DNA: TGTGCCTCCCAGACGACTTTGAGCGGGGAGCTGTTTTTT. Its translation: CASQTTLSGELFF.

CDR3 protein: CASSYSPQRTTYEQYF. CDR3 DNA: TGTGCCAGCAGTTACTCCCCTCAGCGGACCACCTACGAGCAGTACTTC. The rearrangement joins TRBV6-2 or TRBV6-3 to TRBJ2-7; maybe TRBD2 (5 bases). Per the germline V gene, CDR1 is MNHEY and CDR2 is SVGEGT. The CDR3 is made up of 16 amino acids. V was trimmed by 0 bases and J by 2 bases, leaving 14 bases between them.

The chain employs TRBV2 and TRBJ1-1, with D tentatively TRBD1 (5 bases). This CDR3 comprises 14 residues. The V end lost 7 bases, the J end lost 2 bases, and 14 bases lay between the germline ends. Germline V lookup: CDR1 SNHLY, CDR2 FYNNEI. The CDR3 coding sequence is TGTGCCAGCATGAGCAGGGTCGGAAACACTGAAGCTTTCTTT. The encoded protein is CASMSRVGNTEAFF.

This chain connects TRBV9 to TRBJ2-5; 9 bases are a match to TRBD1. The germline CDR1 and CDR2 sequences are SGDLS and YYNGEE. Trimming cost V 0 bases and J 4 bases; bases outside gene matches: 4. This CDR3 spans 15 amino acids. The DNA for the CDR3 is TGTGCCAGCAGCGTAGGGGGACAGGGAGGAGAGACCCAGTACTTC. Residues: CASSVGGQGGETQYF. Full variable domain (remainder filled in from reference TRBV9 and TRBJ2-5): DSGVTQTPKHLITATGQRVTLRCSPRSGDLSVYWYQQSLDQGLQFLIQYYNGEERAKGNILERFSAQQFPDLHSELNLSSLELGDSALYFCASSVGGQGGETQYFGPGTRLLVL.

The CDR3 reads CSVAGVDGYTF. CDR3 coding DNA: TGCAGCGTTGCAGGGGTAGATGGCTACACCTTC. The chain carries TRBV29-1 and TRBJ1-2; TRBD1 might be the D (6 bases). CDR1 SQVTM and CDR2 ANQGSEA come from the germline V gene. Trimming cost V 4 bases and J 6 bases, with 9 bases left between them. This CDR3 comprises 11 residues.

This sequence joins TRBV9 and TRBJ1-6; tentative D call: TRBD1 (5 bases). From germline, CDR1 is SGDLS and CDR2 YYNGEE. The CDR3 runs to 13 residues. The V end was cut by 0 bases, the J end by 9 bases, with 7 bases between. CDR3 sequence (DNA): TGTGCCAGCAGCGTAGGGGGGGGTTCACCCCTCCACTTT. Residues: CASSVGGGSPLHF.

This clone was observed many times. The chain has TRBV7-8 and TRBJ2-7; D call uncertain. CDR3 length: 11 residues. Germline CDR1 SGHVS, CDR2 FQNEAQ. Between the trimmed V and J ends, which lost 5 bases and 5 bases, there was a span of 7 bases. The DNA of the CDR3 is TGTGCCAGCAGCCACATGGACGAGCAGTACTTC. It specifies CASSHMDEQYF.

Written as DNA, the CDR3 is TGCGCCAGCAGCTTGGGAGACAGGCCTACGCAGTATTTT. It translates to CASSLGDRPTQYF. This rearrangement joins TRBV5-1 to TRBJ2-3; D might be TRBD1 (6 bases). The CDR3 covers 13 residues. CDR1 and CDR2 from the germline V gene are SGHRS and YFSETQ. With 0 bases removed from V and 8 bases from J, the gap between germline ends came to 10 bases.

The chain carries TRBV30 and TRBJ1-4; D not resolved. In germline, CDR1 is GTSNPN, CDR2 SVGIG (reference sequence). CDR3 length: 15 residues. V was cut by 0 bases and J by 4 bases, with 12 bases left in between. The CDR3 spells CAWSVRWPLNEKLFF. The CDR3 DNA is TGTGCCTGGAGTGTTCGTTGGCCGCTTAATGAAAAACTGTTTTTT.

This chain uses TRBV3-1 (or the pseudogene TRBV3-2) with TRBJ2-6; TRBD2 might be the D (5 bases). Trimming shortened V by 4 bases and J by 0 bases, and 13 bases separated the two germline ends. The CDR3 has 17 residues. The germline V gene has CDR1 LGHDT and CDR2 YNNKEL (reference sequence). The CDR3 loop is CASSLYRGHSGANVLTF. For the CDR3, the DNA is TGTGCCAGCAGCCTTTACCGAGGGCACTCTGGGGCCAACGTCCTGACTTTC.

This chain uses TRBV11-3 with TRBJ2-1; D is possibly TRBD2 (5 bases). CDR1 and CDR2 from the germline V gene are SGHNT and YENEEA. The CDR3 consists of 15 residues. V was shortened by 5 bases and J by 4 bases, with 15 bases between the two germline ends. CDR3 in DNA: TGTGCCAGCAGCCCGGGCAGCGGAGGATACAATGAGCAGTTCTTC. Translation gives CASSPGSGGYNEQFF.

The V gene is TRBV7-9, the J gene TRBJ2-1; D is possibly TRBD2 (6 bases). Trimming took 0 bases from V and 6 from J, leaving 15 bases between them. This CDR3 region has 16 residues. Germline V CDR1 and CDR2: SEHNR, FQNEAQ (reference sequence). CDR3 nucleotide sequence: TGTGCCAGCAGCTTAGCCCTTGCGGGGTCTACCAATGAGCAGTTCTTC. This gives the protein CASSLALAGSTNEQFF.

The table lists this clone with many counts. J is TRBJ2-1 and V is TRBV10-3; 7 nucleotides line up with TRBD1. Germline lookup yields CDR1 ENHRY and CDR2 SYGVKD. This CDR3 contains 15 residues. The junction had 9 bases not matched to a gene; V was cut back by 5 bases and J by 5 bases. The CDR3 protein is CAISQTGFDNNEQFF. The DNA of the CDR3 is TGTGCCATCAGTCAGACAGGGTTCGATAACAATGAGCAGTTCTTC.